Listed below are T cell receptor beta chains from one sample, sequenced in a study of T cells in Graves' hyperthyroidism and ophthalmopathy. TCRdb processed the multiplex PCR reads anew with MiXCR; each CDR3 protein has one entry. The table shows fewer than 400,000 distinct CDR3 sequences, with 15% to 19% occurring only once. Sequencing was performed on blood. The receptor set was obtained from a woman between 18 and 29 years old with Graves' hyperthyroidism that later progressed to Graves' ophthalmopathy. CDR3s include the opening cysteine and the closing phenylalanine or tryptophan. Each record gives: CDR3 DNA, CDR3 protein, J gene, V gene, D gene, clone size. The D gene is left open where the match is weak. A row's size may be missing; if present it is once, few, many or a size class.

TGTGCCAGCAGCGTAGAGGATGGGAGGGAGACCCAGTACTTC	CASSVEDGRETQYF	TRBJ2-5	TRBV9	-	-
TGTGCCAGCAGCCCACGGTCCCGGGACGGGGCCTACGAGCAGTACTTC	CASSPRSRDGAYEQYF	TRBJ2-7	TRBV7-9	-	many
TGCGCCAGCAGCCAAGATCGGGGACAGGGATACTATGGCTACACCTTC	CASSQDRGQGYYGYTF	TRBJ1-2	TRBV4-1	TRBD1	many
TGTGCCAGCAGCTGGCAGTGGACCAACTCCTACGAGCAGTACTTC	CASSWQWTNSYEQYF	TRBJ2-7	TRBV11-2	-	many
TGCGCCAGCAGACCGGGACAGGGTGATGGAGACACTGAAGCTTTCTTT	CASRPGQGDGDTEAFF	TRBJ1-1	TRBV5-1	TRBD1	many
TGTGCCAGCAGCGTAGATGTGGGCTCTGGGGCCAACGTCCTGACTTTC	CASSVDVGSGANVLTF	TRBJ2-6	TRBV9	-	-
TGCGCCAGCAGCCAAGATATCGGGACTAGATCCTACGAGCAGTACTTC	CASSQDIGTRSYEQYF	TRBJ2-7	TRBV4-3	TRBD2	many
TGTGCCAGCAGAACTCACAGGGACTCCGGGGAGCTGTTTTTT	CASRTHRDSGELFF	TRBJ2-2	TRBV6-1	-	-
TGTGCCAGCAGCTTAACTCGTACAGGGATTTGGAGAGATCAGCCCCAGCATTTT	CASSLTRTGIWRDQPQHF	TRBJ1-5	TRBV7-3	-	many
TGTGCCAGCACTAATAGGGACCCAAGCTCCTACGAGCAGTACTTC	CASTNRDPSSYEQYF	TRBJ2-7	TRBV28	-	many
TGTGCCAGCAGCCCCTGGGGGCAGGGGGCCGACGAGCAGTACTTC	CASSPWGQGADEQYF	TRBJ2-7	TRBV4-2	TRBD1	few
TGTGCCAGCAGCCAAACAGCAGGGAGGGACGAGCAGTACTTC	CASSQTAGRDEQYF	TRBJ2-7	TRBV14	TRBD2	few
TGTGCCGCGTGTCAGGCAGGGAACACTGAAGCTTTCTTT	CAACQAGNTEAFF	TRBJ1-1	TRBV10-3	-	many
TGTGCCAGCGGTCCAGCGGGAGTCCACGAGCAGTACTTC	CASGPAGVHEQYF	TRBJ2-7	TRBV2	TRBD2	-
TGTGCCAGCACGGGGCTAGCGGGAGGGCCCGTCGAGACCCAGTACTTC	CASTGLAGGPVETQYF	TRBJ2-5	TRBV28	TRBD2	many
TGTGCCAGCTCACCACCTAGACAGGGAGTTATGGATGAGCAGTTCTTC	CASSPPRQGVMDEQFF	TRBJ2-1	TRBV18	TRBD1	many
TGTGCCACCGGGGGGGAAGCCTACGAGCAGTACTTC	CATGGEAYEQYF	TRBJ2-7	TRBV28	TRBD2	many
TGTGCCAGCGGGCTAGGAGGGGAGCAGTACTTC	CASGLGGEQYF	TRBJ2-7	TRBV6-1	-	many
TGTGCCAGCAGCATACGAGGTGGCTCTGGGGCCAACGTCCTGACTTTC	CASSIRGGSGANVLTF	TRBJ2-6	TRBV5-4	-	-
TGCAGTGCTAGCTCTCCCGGGACTAGCCTCTCGGAGACCCAGTACTTC	CSASSPGTSLSETQYF	TRBJ2-5	TRBV20-1	TRBD2	many
TGTGCCAGCAGCTTACTTCCTACAGGGGCCCCCTACGAGCAGTACTTC	CASSLLPTGAPYEQYF	TRBJ2-7	TRBV7-9	TRBD1	few
TGTGCCAGCAGCGTAGAGAGTGTGGGCACAGATACGCAGTATTTT	CASSVESVGTDTQYF	TRBJ2-3	TRBV9	-	-
TGTGCCAGCAGCCAAGAGATCGCGGGGTACATTCAGTACTTC	CASSQEIAGYIQYF	TRBJ2-4	TRBV13	-	-
TGTGCCAGCAGTTCCCACCGGACAGGGTTCTACAATGAGCAGTTCTTC	CASSSHRTGFYNEQFF	TRBJ2-1	TRBV27	TRBD1	many
TGTGCCAGCAGGTCTGAAGATCCCGAGCAGTACTTC	CASRSEDPEQYF	TRBJ2-7	TRBV28	-	-
TGTGCCAGCTCACCACGAGGTCTCGGACAGGTTTTTGATCAGCCCCAGCATTTT	CASSPRGLGQVFDQPQHF	TRBJ1-5	TRBV18	TRBD1	many
TGCGCCAGCAGCAGTGACAGGGGGACTAATGAAAAACTGTTTTTT	CASSSDRGTNEKLFF	TRBJ1-4	TRBV5-1	TRBD1	-
TGTGCCAGCAGTTTCCGAGAGCTGAACACTGAAGCTTTCTTT	CASSFRELNTEAFF	TRBJ1-1	TRBV27	-	many
TGTGCCAGCAGTCCGCCCCTCGGGACTAGCGGGAAAAATGAGCAGTTCTTC	CASSPPLGTSGKNEQFF	TRBJ2-1	TRBV28	TRBD2	many
TGTGCCAGCAGCTCGGGACTAGCGGGCACAGATACGCAGTATTTT	CASSSGLAGTDTQYF	TRBJ2-3	TRBV6-1	TRBD2	-
TGTGCCAGCAGCCCTCTTAGCGGGAGCTCCTACAATGAGCAGTTCTTC	CASSPLSGSSYNEQFF	TRBJ2-1	TRBV3-1	TRBD2	many
TGTGCCAGCAGTTTTAGACTAGCGGGGAACTACGAGCAGTACTTC	CASSFRLAGNYEQYF	TRBJ2-7	TRBV28	TRBD2	many
TGTGCCATCAGCCCCTCCGGACAGGGGGCAAGAACTGGGGCCAACGTCCTGACTTTC	CAISPSGQGARTGANVLTF	TRBJ2-6	TRBV10-3	TRBD1	-
TGTGCCAGCAGCCCTTGGACTAGCGGGAAGCAGTTCTTC	CASSPWTSGKQFF	TRBJ2-1	TRBV7-9	TRBD2	many
TGCGCCAGCCGCCTCGGAGGGGGGGCGAGTGAGACCCAGTACTTC	CASRLGGGASETQYF	TRBJ2-5	TRBV5-1	-	-